This T cell receptor (beta chain) was identified during a study of breast tumors, draining lymph nodes, adjacent tissues. One entry per CDR3 protein, called by TCRdb with MiXCR from the multiplex PCR reads. This sample has some 230,000 distinct CDR3 sequences, with under 35% found just once. The lymph nodes were axillary draining lymph nodes from breast cancer patients. Notes on this clonotype: The antigen is unknown.

Study-wide points: That most tumor T cells come from lymph nodes remained unproven. Data fit most tumor T cells coming from lymph node, expanding in tumor. Compared with lymph nodes, tumors were less diverse; compared with nontumor tissue, more. Compared with basal-like, luminal-like tumors shared significantly more repertoire with nontumor tissue.

The CDR3 contains 13 residues. Germline trimming cut 4 bases from V and 8 bases from J; bases unmatched to any gene: 4. The sequenced sample consisted of axillary lymph node tissue. The receptor's source is a female donor with breast cancer. Some clones in this sample may be carry-over from other donors' samples. The chain uses TRBV12-3 or TRBV12-4 and TRBJ2-2; the match to TRBD1 covers 7 bases. CDR3 residues: CASSSRGQGELFF. CDR3 bases: TGTGCCAGCAGTTCAAGGGGGCAGGGGGAGCTGTTTTTT.